This is a list of T cell receptor beta chains from one sample in a study of blood T cell repertoires in COVID-19. Repertoires were generated with immunoSEQ multiplex PCR, while TCRdb's copy carries only in-frame clones and drops some. The repertoire has around 110,000 clones, over 80% of them found once; the top ten carry nearly 4%. The sequenced sample was PBMCs or T cells enriched from blood (not recorded which). Receptor source: a woman under 40 who had recovered from COVID-19. Each CDR3 is given with its conserved first and last residue. Fields, in order: clone size, J gene, D gene, V gene, CDR3 protein, CDR3 DNA. A D gene is named only where the DNA matches it firmly. Size is omitted from some rows. Given values are once, few, many or a class for expanded clones.

>NA|TRBJ2-3|TRBD2|TRBV5-1
CASRPSGRREGRSDTQYF
TGCGCCAGCAGACCCTCGGGGCGGCGGGAGGGCAGGTCTGATACGCAGTATTTT
>NA|TRBJ2-1|NA|TRBV2
CASSETGQMSYNEQFF
TGTGCCAGCAGTGAAACAGGACAGATGTCCTACAATGAGCAGTTCTTC
>NA|TRBJ2-7|NA|TRBV7-6
CASSLRSYEQYF
TGTGCCAGCAGCTTACGGTCCTACGAGCAGTACTTC
>NA|TRBJ2-1|NA|TRBV27
CASSWGWGRGVDNEQFF
TGTGCCAGCAGTTGGGGCTGGGGGAGGGGGGTCGACAATGAGCAGTTCTTC
>NA|TRBJ2-5|NA|TRBV5-1
CASSSGSQETQYF
TGCGCCAGCAGCTCCGGGAGCCAAGAGACCCAGTACTTC
>NA|TRBJ1-5|NA|TRBV18
CASSPTASGYSNQPQHF
TGTGCCAGCTCACCGACAGCTTCGGGCTATAGCAATCAGCCCCAGCATTTT
>NA|TRBJ2-6|NA|TRBV3-1/TRBV3-2
CASSQDRASPGANVLTF
TGTGCCAGCAGCCAAGATCGGGCTAGCCCTGGGGCCAACGTCCTGACTTTC
>NA|TRBJ1-5|NA|TRBV6-2/TRBV6-3
CASSYRMDFFSNQPQHF
TGTGCCAGCAGTTACCGAATGGACTTTTTTAGCAATCAGCCCCAGCATTTT
>medium-sized|TRBJ2-7|TRBD1|TRBV5-4
CASHAQGQGPYEQYF
TGTGCCAGCCACGCCCAGGGACAGGGCCCCTACGAGCAGTACTTC
>NA|TRBJ2-1|TRBD2|TRBV6-4
CASSDSGGRAVDEQFF
TGTGCCAGCAGTGACTCGGGAGGGAGGGCCGTGGATGAGCAGTTCTTC
>NA|TRBJ2-7|TRBD2|TRBV18
CASSPGTKGGYEQYF
TGTGCCAGCTCACCTGGTACCAAGGGAGGGTACGAGCAGTACTTC
>NA|TRBJ1-4|NA|TRBV5-1
CASSLDRTNEKLFF
TGCGCCAGCAGCTTGGACAGAACTAATGAAAAACTGTTTTTT
>few|TRBJ1-1|TRBD1|TRBV15
CATSRPDRVVTEAFF
TGTGCCACCAGCAGACCCGACAGGGTGGTGACTGAAGCTTTCTTT
>NA|TRBJ2-7|TRBD1|TRBV5-5
CASSLVWTGSSYEQYF
TGTGCCAGCAGCTTGGTTTGGACAGGGAGCTCCTACGAGCAGTACTTC
>NA|TRBJ2-2|TRBD2|TRBV10-3
CAISEPGLAGTGELFF
TGTGCCATCAGTGAACCGGGACTAGCGGGCACCGGGGAGCTGTTTTTT
>once|TRBJ2-2|TRBD2|TRBV24-1
CATRSGGSTGELFF
TGTGCCACCCGCTCCGGCGGGAGCACCGGGGAGCTGTTTTTT
>NA|TRBJ2-1|TRBD2|TRBV7-3
CASSLFASGEYNEQFF
TGTGCCAGCAGCTTATTTGCTAGCGGGGAATACAATGAGCAGTTCTTC
>NA|TRBJ1-5|NA|TRBV28
CASNLPGLPQHF
TGTGCCAGCAACCTCCCTGGCTTGCCCCAGCATTTT
>few|TRBJ1-3|TRBD1|TRBV4-1
CASRDRVFSGNTIYF
TGCGCCAGCAGGGACAGGGTTTTCTCTGGAAACACCATATATTTT
>NA|TRBJ2-1|TRBD2|TRBV28
CATSGKGASGRNEQFF
TGTGCCACCTCCGGGAAGGGCGCTAGCGGGAGGAATGAGCAGTTCTTC
>few|TRBJ1-2|NA|TRBV24-1
CATSAGGAENGYTF
TGTGCCACCAGTGCTGGTGGTGCTGAGAATGGCTACACCTTC
>NA|TRBJ1-1|NA|TRBV28
CASSLEQLNTEAFF
TGTGCCAGCAGTTTAGAACAGCTGAACACTGAAGCTTTCTTT
>NA|TRBJ1-6|NA|TRBV5-6
CASSLETGDNSPLHF
TGTGCCAGCAGCTTGGAAACAGGTGATAATTCACCCCTCCACTTT
>NA|TRBJ2-1|TRBD2|TRBV7-3
CASSWTSGIANEQFF
TGTGCCAGCAGCTGGACTAGCGGGATAGCCAATGAGCAGTTCTTC
>NA|TRBJ2-5|TRBD1|TRBV11-2
CASRRTGAETQYF
TGTGCCAGCAGACGGACAGGGGCAGAGACCCAGTACTTC
>few|TRBJ1-2|TRBD1|TRBV2
CASTQRTGTRRENYGYTF
TGTGCCAGCACGCAACGGACAGGGACGAGAAGGGAAAACTATGGCTACACCTTC
>NA|TRBJ1-5|NA|TRBV19
CASSDRHGYSNQPQHF
TGTGCCAGTAGTGACAGACACGGGTATAGCAATCAGCCCCAGCATTTT
>few|TRBJ2-7|TRBD2|TRBV5-4
CASSPREGLYEQYF
TGTGCCAGCAGCCCTAGGGAGGGCCTCTACGAGCAGTACTTC
>NA|TRBJ2-7|TRBD2|TRBV7-2
CASSLRRGLARSYEQYF
TGTGCCAGCAGCTTACGTAGGGGACTAGCGCGCTCCTACGAGCAGTACTTC
>NA|TRBJ2-1|TRBD2|TRBV30
CAWSVLRRASGNRVNEQFF
TGTGCCTGGAGTGTATTACGGAGGGCTAGCGGAAACCGGGTCAATGAGCAGTTCTTC